Each of the 21 T cell receptor beta chains below was sequenced from the same sample in a study of T cell repertoires in cytomegalovirus infection. These receptors have no known antigen. TCRdb called the reads again in MiXCR, with one record for every CDR3 protein. The sample shows a few hundred thousand distinct CDR3 sequences, about 35% of them seen only once. This specimen consisted of cultured PBMCs, obtained from culture after CMV antigen stimulation. Receptors were obtained from a human donor in good health (CMV status not recorded). Some clones in this sample may be carry-over from other donors' samples.

This clonotype was counted only a few times. V gene TRBV7-2 combines with J gene TRBJ1-2; 12 nucleotides line up with TRBD1. Germline V gives CDR1 SGHTA, CDR2 FQGNSA. CDR3 size: 14 residues. V was pared by 6 bases and J by 7 bases, with 6 bases of the junction left unmatched. This CDR3 reads CASSSMGQGAGYTF. CDR3 sequence (DNA): TGTGCCAGCAGTTCAATGGGACAGGGGGCTGGCTACACCTTC.

This sequence joins TRBV7-9 and TRBJ1-1, with unresolved D. The CDR3 extends over 14 amino acids. Germline V CDR1 and CDR2: SEHNR, FQNEAQ (reference sequence). Trimming took 4 bases from V and 0 from J, leaving 9 bases between them. In DNA form, the CDR3 reads TGTGCCAGCAGCTCCGGACGGGTGAACACTGAAGCTTTCTTT. Protein product: CASSSGRVNTEAFF.

This clonotype was picked up many times. V and J are TRBV12-3 or TRBV12-4 and TRBJ1-3, with D perhaps TRBD1 (5 bases). With 3 bases removed from V and 0 bases from J, the gap between germline ends came to 15 bases. The CDR3 spans 17 residues. The CDR3 loop is CASSFPQGKYSGNTIYF. DNA for the CDR3: TGTGCCAGCAGTTTCCCGCAGGGCAAATACTCTGGAAACACCATATATTTT.

This clonotype showed up just a few times. This chain uses TRBV7-2 with TRBJ1-1, with D maybe TRBD1 (5 bases). V was pared by 3 bases and J by 2 bases, with 10 bases between. CDR1 and CDR2 (germline): SGHTA, FQGNSA. This CDR3 has 14 amino acids. CDR3 nucleotides: TGTGCCAGCAGCTTGAACGGGGGAAACACTGAAGCTTTCTTT. Residues: CASSLNGGNTEAFF.

The rearrangement links TRBV19 to TRBJ1-2; 7 nucleotides align to TRBD1. The V gene end was trimmed by 1 base and the J gene end by 7 bases; junction bases not matched to a gene: 9. CDR3 length equals 15 residues. CDR1 is LNHDA, CDR2 SQIVND, per germline (reference sequence). The CDR3 region has the DNA TGTGCCAGTAGTATAGCTCTAGACAGGGTCACTGGCTACACCTTC. Protein: CASSIALDRVTGYTF. Supplemented by reference TRBV19 and TRBJ1-2, the full variable domain reads DGGITQSPKYLFRKEGQNVTLSCEQNLNHDAMYWYRQDPGQGLRLIYYSQIVNDFQKGDIAEGYSVSREKKESFPLTVTSAQKNPTAFYLCASSIALDRVTGYTFGSGTRLTVV.

The table lists this clonotype with a few counts. This sequence joins TRBV7-9 and TRBJ2-1; TRBD2 matches 13 bases. The length of the CDR3 is 16 residues. J gave up 8 bases and V 6 bases, and 10 bases lay outside the gene matches. CDR1 and CDR2 (germline): SEHNR, FQNEAQ (reference sequence). This chain's CDR3 is CASRLPGLAGWDEQFF. DNA for the CDR3: TGTGCCAGCAGGCTTCCGGGACTAGCGGGATGGGATGAGCAGTTCTTC.

The chain carries TRBV27 and TRBJ2-3; D not certain. V was trimmed by 8 bases and J by 1 base, leaving 10 bases between them. Per germline, CDR1 MNHEY and CDR2 SMNVEV (reference sequence). The CDR3 extends over 13 amino acids. The CDR3 coding sequence is TGTGCCAGCCATCAATCCGGCACAGATACGCAGTATTTT. It specifies CASHQSGTDTQYF.

The chain couples TRBV7-9 to TRBJ1-4; TRBD1 might be the D (6 bases). The V and J ends lost 6 bases and 7 bases respectively, with 12 bases between them. The CDR3 totals 13 residues. Looked up from germline, CDR1 is SEHNR and CDR2 is FQNEAQ (reference sequence). The CDR3 DNA is TGTGCCAGCAGGTTACAGGGAGGTGAAAAACTGTTTTTT. Its protein product is CASRLQGGEKLFF.

This clonotype was observed a handful of times. This chain joins TRBV20-1 and TRBJ2-7; perhaps D is TRBD1 or TRBD2 (5 bases each). The length of the CDR3 is 13 residues. Trimming removed 5 bases from V and 6 bases from J, with 17 bases in between. Germline CDR1 and CDR2: DFQATT and SNEGSKA (reference sequence). CDR3 region: CSAGRDASSEQYV. The CDR3 bases are TGCAGTGCTGGCAGGGATGCTAGCTCCGAGCAGTACGTC.

The V call is TRBV11-2, the J call TRBJ2-1, with 7 bases identical to TRBD2. V lost 3 bases and J lost 4; bases outside the gene matches: 15. The CDR3 loop spans 18 amino acids. Germline CDR1 and CDR2: SGHAT and FQNNGV. The CDR3 spells CASSFRRKTGTTYNEQFF. The DNA of the CDR3 is TGTGCCAGCAGCTTTAGGAGGAAGACCGGGACTACTTACAATGAGCAGTTCTTC.

The chain carries TRBV7-2 and TRBJ2-3, with 10 positions matching TRBD2. The CDR3 consists of 16 residues. Germline CDR1 reads SGHTA; CDR2 reads FQGNSA. The trim removed 1 base at V and 5 bases at J, leaving 6 bases unmatched. In DNA form, the CDR3 reads TGTGCCAGCAGCTTAGGAGCGGGAGGGCCCGGAGATACGCAGTATTTT. It yields the protein CASSLGAGGPGDTQYF.

The chain employs TRBV19 and TRBJ2-2; no definite D call. CDR3 length: 13 residues. Trimming took 3 bases from V and 4 from J, leaving 6 bases between them. The V gene's germline CDR1 is LNHDA and CDR2 SQIVND (reference sequence). CDR3 sequence (DNA): TGTGCCAGTAGTATCGACCGCACCGGGGAGCTGTTTTTT. Its translation: CASSIDRTGELFF.

This chain joins TRBV7-2 and TRBJ2-1, with 7 bases matching TRBD2. CDR3 length: 17 amino acids. CDR1 SGHTA and CDR2 FQGNSA come from the germline V gene. V gave up 4 bases and J gave up 4 bases; unmatched junction bases: 13. This chain's CDR3 is CASSSRLAPFPYNEQFF. For the CDR3, the DNA is TGTGCCAGCAGCTCAAGACTAGCTCCCTTTCCTTACAATGAGCAGTTCTTC.

This clonotype was counted a few times. The rearrangement uses TRBV7-2 and TRBJ2-1, with 7 bases that match TRBD2. The trim removed 5 bases at V and 2 bases at J, leaving 6 bases unmatched. The germline V gene encodes CDR1 SGHTA and CDR2 FQGNSA. The CDR3 spans 15 residues. CDR3 residues: CASSPPAGPYNEQFF. In nucleotides, the CDR3 is TGTGCCAGCAGCCCCCCAGCGGGACCCTACAATGAGCAGTTCTTC.

This chain links TRBV30 with TRBJ1-5, with 8 bases lining up with TRBD1. V lost 1 base and J lost 4; bases outside the gene matches: 6. The CDR3 covers 15 residues. Germline loops: CDR1 GTSNPN, CDR2 SVGIG (reference sequence). CDR3 sequence reads: CAWSASGQVNQPQHF. The CDR3 region has the DNA TGTGCCTGGAGTGCCTCGGGACAGGTGAATCAGCCCCAGCATTTT.

This clonotype was seen only a few times. The chain joins TRBV6-2 or TRBV6-3 to TRBJ1-1; D gene ambiguous. The CDR3 runs 16 residues. The V end was cut by 5 bases, the J end by 3 bases, with 19 bases between. Germline V lookup: CDR1 MNHEY, CDR2 SVGEGT. Here the CDR3 DNA reads TGTGCCAGCAGTACGCGGTGGTTACACCGATACACTGAAGCTTTCTTT. Residues: CASSTRWLHRYTEAFF.

The chain uses TRBV7-2 and TRBJ2-1; 7 positions agree with TRBD1. Per the germline V gene, CDR1 is SGHTA and CDR2 is FQGNSA. This CDR3 contains 15 residues. V lost 3 bases, J lost 3 bases, and 5 bases stayed unmatched. The CDR3 bases are TGTGCCAGCAGCTTCGAGGGGGCGGGCTACAATGAGCAGTTCTTC. Translation gives CASSFEGAGYNEQFF.

The chain is built from TRBV10-1 and TRBJ2-1; a possible D gene is TRBD2 (5 bases). The CDR3 is made up of 14 amino acids. Germline V gives CDR1 WNHNN, CDR2 SYGVQD (reference sequence). V dropped 2 bases and J dropped 5 bases, with 10 bases sitting between them. The CDR3 reads CASSEGLTHNEQFF. The CDR3 region has the DNA TGCGCCAGCAGTGAGGGACTCACCCACAATGAGCAGTTCTTC.

This clonotype was recorded only once. The chain recombines TRBV19 with TRBJ1-3, with no clear D. Trimming cost V 2 bases and J 1 base, with 6 bases left between them. Germline CDR1 LNHDA, CDR2 SQIVND (reference sequence). The CDR3 totals 14 residues. Here the CDR3 DNA reads TGTGCCAGTAGTATACGGGGATCTGGAAACACCATATATTTT. This encodes CASSIRGSGNTIYF.

The chain couples TRBV29-1 to TRBJ1-2; TRBD1 might be the D (5 bases). This CDR3 spans 11 amino acids. Germline V lookup: CDR1 SQVTM, CDR2 ANQGSEA. Between the trimmed V and J ends, which lost 3 bases and 6 bases, there was a span of 8 bases. The CDR3: CSVDAGNGYTF. Here the CDR3 DNA reads TGCAGCGTTGATGCAGGGAATGGCTACACCTTC.

The rearrangement links TRBV12-3 or TRBV12-4 to TRBJ2-5; 7 nucleotides line up with TRBD1. The CDR3 has 13 residues. J was trimmed by 1 base and V by 7 bases; bases with no gene match: 3. CDR3: CASTGQAQETQYF. As DNA, the CDR3 is TGTGCCAGCACTGGACAGGCCCAAGAGACCCAGTACTTC.